This TCR beta chain was captured in a study of blood T cell repertoires in COVID-19. On the study more broadly: The samples span acute and convalescent COVID-19 from the United States, Italy and Spain. PBMCs, B-cell-depleted T cells, or T cells provided the cDNA or gDNA that made up the material.

This clone has a count of ten or more. The CDR3 has 14 residues. Germline V gene data show CDR1 as KGHSH and CDR2 as LQKENI. V gave up 3 bases and J gave up 5 bases, with 13 bases separating them. Profiling relied on immunoSEQ multiplex PCR, and the TCRdb table lists in-frame clones only, not all of them. The sample consists of over 350,000 clones, approximately 90% of them appearing once. The TCR comes from a woman aged 25-40 years with acute or convalescent COVID-19. The genes are TRBV18 and TRBJ1-2, with D possibly TRBD1 on 6 matching bases. Sequencing was performed on peripheral blood. CDR3 nucleotide sequence: TGTGCCAGCTCACCGAGTGGACAGATTTATGGCTACACCTTC. As protein: CASSPSGQIYGYTF.